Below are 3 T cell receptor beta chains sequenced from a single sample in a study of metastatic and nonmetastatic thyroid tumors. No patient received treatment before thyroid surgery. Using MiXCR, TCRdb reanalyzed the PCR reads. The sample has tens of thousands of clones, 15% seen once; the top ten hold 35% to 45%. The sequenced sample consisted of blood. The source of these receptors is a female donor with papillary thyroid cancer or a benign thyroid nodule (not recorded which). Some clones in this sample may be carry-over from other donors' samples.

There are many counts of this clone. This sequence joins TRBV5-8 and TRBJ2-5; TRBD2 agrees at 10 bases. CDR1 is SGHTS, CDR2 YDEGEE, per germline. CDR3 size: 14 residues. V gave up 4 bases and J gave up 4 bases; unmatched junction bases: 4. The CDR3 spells CASSPAGGGETQYF. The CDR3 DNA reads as TGTGCCAGCAGCCCAGCGGGAGGGGGAGAGACCCAGTACTTC. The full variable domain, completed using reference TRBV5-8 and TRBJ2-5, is EAGVTQSPTHLIKTRGQQATLRCSPISGHTSVYWYQQALGLGLQFLLWYDEGEERNRGNFPPRFSGRQFPNYSSELNVNALELEDSALYLCASSPAGGGETQYFGPGTRLLVL.

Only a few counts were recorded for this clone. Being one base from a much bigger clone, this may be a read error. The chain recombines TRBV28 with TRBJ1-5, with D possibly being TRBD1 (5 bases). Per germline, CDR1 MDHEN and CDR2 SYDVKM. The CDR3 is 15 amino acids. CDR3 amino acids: CAGSFGGREGKPQHF. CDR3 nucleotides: TGTGCCGGCAGTTTTGGGGGGAGGGAGGGTAAGCCCCAGCATTTT.

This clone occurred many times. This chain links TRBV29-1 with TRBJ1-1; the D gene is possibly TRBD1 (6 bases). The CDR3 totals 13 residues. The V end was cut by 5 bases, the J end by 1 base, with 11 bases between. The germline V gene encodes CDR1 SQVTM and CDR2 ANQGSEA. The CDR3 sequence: CSVWGATNTEAFF. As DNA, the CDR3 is TGCAGCGTTTGGGGGGCAACGAACACTGAAGCTTTCTTT.